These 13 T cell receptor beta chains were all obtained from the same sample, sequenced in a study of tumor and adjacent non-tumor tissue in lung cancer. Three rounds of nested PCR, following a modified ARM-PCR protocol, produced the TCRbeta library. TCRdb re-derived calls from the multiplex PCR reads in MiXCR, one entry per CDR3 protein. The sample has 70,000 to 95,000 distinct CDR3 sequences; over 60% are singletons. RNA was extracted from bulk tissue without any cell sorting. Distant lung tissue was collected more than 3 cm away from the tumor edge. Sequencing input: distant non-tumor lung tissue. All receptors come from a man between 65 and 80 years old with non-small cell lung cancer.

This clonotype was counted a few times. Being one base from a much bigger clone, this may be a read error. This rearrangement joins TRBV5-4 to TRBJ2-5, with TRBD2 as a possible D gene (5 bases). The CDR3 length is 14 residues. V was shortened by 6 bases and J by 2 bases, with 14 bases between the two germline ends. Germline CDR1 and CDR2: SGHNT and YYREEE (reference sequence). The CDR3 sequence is CASIAGLSQETQYF. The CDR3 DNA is TGTGCCAGCATCGCGGGCCTCTCGCAAGAGACCCAGTACTTC.

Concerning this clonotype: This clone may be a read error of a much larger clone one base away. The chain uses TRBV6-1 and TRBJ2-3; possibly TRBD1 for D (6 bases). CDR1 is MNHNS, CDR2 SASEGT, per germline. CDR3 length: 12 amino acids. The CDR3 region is CASSGDTDMQYF. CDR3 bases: TGTGCCAGCAGTGGGGACACAGATATGCAGTATTTT.

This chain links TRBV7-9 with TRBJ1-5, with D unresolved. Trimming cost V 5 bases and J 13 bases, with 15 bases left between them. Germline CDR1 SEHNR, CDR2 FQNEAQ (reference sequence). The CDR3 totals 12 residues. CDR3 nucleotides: TGTGCCAGCAGCCCTTCCAATCACCCTCAGCATTTT. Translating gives CASSPSNHPQHF.

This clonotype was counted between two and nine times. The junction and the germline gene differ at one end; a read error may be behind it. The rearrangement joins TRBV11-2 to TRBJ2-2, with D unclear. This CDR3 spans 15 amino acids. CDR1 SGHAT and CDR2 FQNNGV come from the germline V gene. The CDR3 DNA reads TGTCCCAGCAGCATAAGACAAGTGGCCACCGGGGAGCTGTTTTTT. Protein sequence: CPSSIRQVATGELFF. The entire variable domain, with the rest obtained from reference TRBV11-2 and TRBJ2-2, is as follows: EAGVAQSPRYKIIEKRQSVAFWCNPISGHATLYWYQQILGQGPKLLIQFQNNGVVDDSQLPKDRFSAERLKGVDSTLKIQPAKLEDSAVYLCPSSIRQVATGELFFGEGSRLTVL.

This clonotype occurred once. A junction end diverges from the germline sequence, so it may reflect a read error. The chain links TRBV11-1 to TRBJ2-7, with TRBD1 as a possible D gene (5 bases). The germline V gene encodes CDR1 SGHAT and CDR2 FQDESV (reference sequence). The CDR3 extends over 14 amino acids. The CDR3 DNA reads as TGTGCCAGCAGTTCCAGGGAAACGACCTACGTGCAGTACTTT. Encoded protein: CASSSRETTYVQYF. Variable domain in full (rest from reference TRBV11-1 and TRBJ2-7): EAEVAQSPRYKITEKSQAVAFWCDPISGHATLYWYRQILGQGPELLVQFQDESVVDDSQLPKDRFSAERLKGVDSTLKIQPAELGDSAMYLCASSSRETTYVQYFGPGTRLTVT.

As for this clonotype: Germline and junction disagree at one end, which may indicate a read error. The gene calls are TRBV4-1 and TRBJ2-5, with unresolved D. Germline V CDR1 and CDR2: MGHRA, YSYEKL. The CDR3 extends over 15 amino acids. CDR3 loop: CASNQILQRKETQHF. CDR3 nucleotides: TGCGCCAGCAACCAAATTCTTCAGCGCAAAGAGACCCAGCACTTC.

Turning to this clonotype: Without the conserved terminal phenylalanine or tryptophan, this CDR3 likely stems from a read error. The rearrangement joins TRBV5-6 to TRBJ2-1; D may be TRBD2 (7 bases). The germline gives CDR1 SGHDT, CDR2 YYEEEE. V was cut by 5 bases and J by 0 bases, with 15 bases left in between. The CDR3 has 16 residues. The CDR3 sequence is CASSSGRGGSYNEQFL. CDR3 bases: TGTGCCAGCAGTTCCGGTAGGGGGGGCTCCTACAATGAGCAGTTCTTA.

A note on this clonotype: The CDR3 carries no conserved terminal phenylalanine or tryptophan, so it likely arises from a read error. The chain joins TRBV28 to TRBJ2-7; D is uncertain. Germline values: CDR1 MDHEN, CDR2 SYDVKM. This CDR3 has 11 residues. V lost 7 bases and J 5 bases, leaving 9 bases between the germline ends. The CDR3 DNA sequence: TGTGCCAGCACAAATTTGGACGAGCAGTACTTG. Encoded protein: CASTNLDEQYL.

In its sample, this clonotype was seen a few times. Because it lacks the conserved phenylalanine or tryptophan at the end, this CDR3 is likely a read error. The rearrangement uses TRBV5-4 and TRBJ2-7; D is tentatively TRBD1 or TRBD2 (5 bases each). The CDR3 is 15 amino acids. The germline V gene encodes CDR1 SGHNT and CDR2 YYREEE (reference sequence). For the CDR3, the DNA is TGTGCCAGCAGATTGGGACCGGGAACGACCTACGAGCAGTACTTA. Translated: CASRLGPGTTYEQYL.

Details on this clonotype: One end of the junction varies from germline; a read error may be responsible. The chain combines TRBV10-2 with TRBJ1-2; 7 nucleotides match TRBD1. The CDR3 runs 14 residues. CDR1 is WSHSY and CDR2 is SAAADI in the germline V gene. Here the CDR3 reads CASRNRGGYYGYTF. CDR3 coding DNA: TGCGCCAGCAGAAACAGGGGAGGGTACTATGGCTATACCTTC.

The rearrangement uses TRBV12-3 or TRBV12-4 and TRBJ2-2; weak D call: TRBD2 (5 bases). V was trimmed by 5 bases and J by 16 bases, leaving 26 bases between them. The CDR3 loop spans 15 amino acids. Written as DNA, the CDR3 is TGTGCCAGCAGTCCCCAATATGGGAACGCCGGGGAGTCGTTTTTT. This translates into CASSPQYGNAGESFF.

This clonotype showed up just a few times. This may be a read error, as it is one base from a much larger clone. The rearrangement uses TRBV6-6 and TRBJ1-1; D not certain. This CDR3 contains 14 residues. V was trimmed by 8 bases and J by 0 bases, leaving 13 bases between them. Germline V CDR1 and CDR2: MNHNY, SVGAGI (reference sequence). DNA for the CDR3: TGTGCCAGCTCTGTCAGATTATTGAACACTGAAGCTTTCTTT. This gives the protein CASSVRLLNTEAFF.

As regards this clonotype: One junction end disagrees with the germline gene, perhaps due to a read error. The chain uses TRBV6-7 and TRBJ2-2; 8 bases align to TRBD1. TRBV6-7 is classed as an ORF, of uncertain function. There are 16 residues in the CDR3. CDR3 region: CTSSYSQGENTGELFF. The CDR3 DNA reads TGTACCAGTAGTTACTCACAGGGGGAAAACACCGGGGAGCTGTTTTTT.